A selection of T cell receptor beta chains follows, all from one sample in a study of control samples from healthy donors and cancer patients. Generated by immunoSEQ multiplex PCR, the TCRdb table keeps only in-frame clones and is missing some. Here the sample spans 100,000 to 150,000 clones, 80% to 95% being singletons. The sample consisted of blood. All receptors derive from a man in his forties in good health. Both conserved end residues are part of each CDR3. D genes are given only for firm matches.

j_call | cdr3_length | v_call | d_call | cdr3_nt | cdr3_aa
TRBJ2-7 | 14 | TRBV19 | TRBD2 | TGTGCCAGTAATAGTGGCGGGGGGGCCTACGAGCAGTACTTC | CASNSGGGAYEQYF
TRBJ2-5 | 13 | TRBV5-4 | TRBD1 | TGTGCCACCACACCGAACAGGGGTGAGACCCAGTACTTC | CATTPNRGETQYF
TRBJ2-5 | 16 | TRBV9 | TRBD1 | TGTGCCAGCAGCTTTGGGGGACAGCGGTTAAGGGAGACCCAGTACTTC | CASSFGGQRLRETQYF
TRBJ1-2 | 11 | TRBV30 | NA | TGTGCCTGGATGCGGGCTTCTGGCTACACCTTC | CAWMRASGYTF
TRBJ2-2 | 19 | TRBV11-2 | TRBD1 | TGTGCCAGCAGCCGTTCACTTTTTTTGGGGACAGGGAACACCGGGGAGCTGTTTTTT | CASSRSLFLGTGNTGELFF
TRBJ2-1 | 16 | TRBV19 | TRBD2 | TGTGCCAGTAGTCACCTCGGGACTAGCGGGGCTAATGAGCAGTTCTTC | CASSHLGTSGANEQFF
TRBJ1-5 | 15 | TRBV7-8 | NA | TGTGCCAGCAGCTTAGGAACGGCAGATTATCAGCCCCAGCATTTT | CASSLGTADYQPQHF
TRBJ1-2 | 13 | TRBV7-9 | NA | TGTGCCAGCAGCTTAGCGCTAGGGACTGGCTACACCTTC | CASSLALGTGYTF
TRBJ2-1 | 17 | TRBV3-1/TRBV3-2 | TRBD2 | TGTGCCAGCAGCCAAAGCCGCATAGCGGGGGATTACAATGAGCAGTTCTTC | CASSQSRIAGDYNEQFF
TRBJ1-1 | 17 | TRBV5-1 | NA | TGCGCCAGCAGACGAGGGGCGCTTCCCCCCATGAACACTGAAGCTTTCTTT | CASRRGALPPMNTEAFF
TRBJ2-7 | 15 | TRBV7-8 | NA | TGTGCCAGCAGCTCCCAGGCTAGGGGGATCTACGAGCAGTACTTC | CASSSQARGIYEQYF
TRBJ1-3 | 16 | TRBV2 | TRBD1 | TGTGCCAGCTGGAGGGACAGGGGTAGCTCTGGAAACACCATATATTTT | CASWRDRGSSGNTIYF
TRBJ2-1 | 13 | TRBV12-3/TRBV12-4 | NA | TGTGCCAGCAGACATGTAGACGGAAATGAGCAGTTCTTC | CASRHVDGNEQFF
TRBJ2-5 | 18 | TRBV30 | TRBD2 | TGTGCCTGGAGTGTACTCCCCCCCGGGACTAGCTTTGGGGAGACCCAGTACTTC | CAWSVLPPGTSFGETQYF
TRBJ1-3 | 17 | TRBV7-2 | NA | TGTGCCAGCAGCTTAGTCCAGCCGGTCCGCTCTGGAAACACCATATATTTT | CASSLVQPVRSGNTIYF
TRBJ2-1 | 15 | TRBV5-4 | NA | TGTGCCAGCAGCTTAATGCGGGGCGAACTCCATGAGCAGTTCTTC | CASSLMRGELHEQFF
TRBJ1-1 | 14 | TRBV6-2/TRBV6-3 | NA | TGTGCCAGCAGCCATAGGGTCGGTAACACTGAAGCTTTCTTT | CASSHRVGNTEAFF
TRBJ2-3 | 14 | TRBV5-5 | NA | TGTGCCAGCAGCTTGGTGCGGGGCGCAGATACGCAGTATTTT | CASSLVRGADTQYF